This TCR beta chain was profiled in a study of OX40 agonist ivuxolimab in advanced cancers. Points from the study as a whole: Clonal expansion in partial responders at 0.1-3.0 mg/kg ranked among the lowest.

This clone was seen only once. What it recognizes is unknown. This CDR3 has 11 residues. Germline loops: CDR1 MNHEY, CDR2 SMNVEV (reference sequence). Samples of blood were obtained at baseline, on cycle 4 day 1, and on cycle 7 day 1. The table came from immunoSEQ multiplex PCR; TCRdb's copy has only in-frame clones and leaves some out. This table holds approximately 58,000 clones, around 90% found once. The sample was CD4+ or CD8+ T cells sorted from blood, taken in a trial of the OX40 agonist ivuxolimab. The chain couples TRBV27 to TRBJ2-7; tentatively, D is TRBD2 (6 bases). The receptor was isolated from an adult with an advanced solid tumor such as melanoma, head and neck, liver or kidney cancer. DNA for the CDR3: TGTGCTTCGGGAGAAGGCAACGAGCAGTACTTC. This translates into CASGEGNEQYF.